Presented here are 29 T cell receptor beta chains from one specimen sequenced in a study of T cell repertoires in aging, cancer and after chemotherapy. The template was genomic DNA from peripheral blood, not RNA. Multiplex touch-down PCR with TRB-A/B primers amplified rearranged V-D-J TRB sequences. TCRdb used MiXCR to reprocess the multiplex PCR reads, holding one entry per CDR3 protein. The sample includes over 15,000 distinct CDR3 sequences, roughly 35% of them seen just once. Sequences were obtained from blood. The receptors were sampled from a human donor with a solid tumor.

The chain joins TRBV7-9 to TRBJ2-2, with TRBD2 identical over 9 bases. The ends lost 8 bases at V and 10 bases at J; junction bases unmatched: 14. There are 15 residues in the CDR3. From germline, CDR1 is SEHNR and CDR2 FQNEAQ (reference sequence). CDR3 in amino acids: CASRHGASGVVELFF. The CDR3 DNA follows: TGTGCCAGCCGCCACGGGGCTAGCGGGGTAGTGGAGCTGTTTTTT.

The CDR3 protein is CASSPNDGSITREQYF. As DNA, the CDR3 is TGTGCCAGCTCACCAAATGACGGGAGTATTACTCGGGAGCAGTACTTC. The J gene is TRBJ2-7, the V gene TRBV18, with a tentative D call TRBD2 (6 bases). V gave up 2 bases and J gave up 7 bases, with 21 bases separating them. Germline loops: CDR1 KGHSH, CDR2 LQKENI. This CDR3 region has 16 residues.

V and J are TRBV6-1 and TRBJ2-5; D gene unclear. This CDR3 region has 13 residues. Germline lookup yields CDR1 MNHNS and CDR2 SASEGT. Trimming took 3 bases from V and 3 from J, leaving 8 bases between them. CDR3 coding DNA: TGTGCCAGCAGTGATTGGGGTAAAGAGACCCAGTACTTC. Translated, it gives CASSDWGKETQYF.

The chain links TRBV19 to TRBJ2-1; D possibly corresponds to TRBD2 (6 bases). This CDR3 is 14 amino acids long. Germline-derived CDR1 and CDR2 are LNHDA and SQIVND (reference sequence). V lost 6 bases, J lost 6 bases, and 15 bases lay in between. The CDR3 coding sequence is TGTGCCAGTAGAATGCCGGGACTGATCAATGAGCAGTTCTTC. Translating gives CASRMPGLINEQFF.

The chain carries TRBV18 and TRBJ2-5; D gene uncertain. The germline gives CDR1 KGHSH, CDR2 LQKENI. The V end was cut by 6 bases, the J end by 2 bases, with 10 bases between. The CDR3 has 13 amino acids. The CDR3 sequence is CASSPTTQETQYF. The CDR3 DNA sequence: TGTGCCAGCTCCCCAACAACACAAGAGACCCAGTACTTC.

The CDR3: CASSYWGTGESGEGQPQHF. The CDR3 DNA reads TGTGCCAGCAGTTACTGGGGGACAGGGGAATCGGGAGAGGGTCAGCCCCAGCATTTT. The chain recombines TRBV6-5 with TRBJ1-5; 10 nucleotides line up with TRBD1. The V gene's germline CDR1 is MNHEY and CDR2 SVGAGI. The CDR3 has 19 residues. With V trimmed by 1 base and J by 6 bases, 15 bases remained unmatched.

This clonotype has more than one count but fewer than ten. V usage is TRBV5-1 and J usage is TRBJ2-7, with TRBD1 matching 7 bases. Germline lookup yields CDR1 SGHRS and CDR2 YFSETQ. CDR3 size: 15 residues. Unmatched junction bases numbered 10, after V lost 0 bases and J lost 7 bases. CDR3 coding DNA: TGCGCCAGCAGCTTGGCAACAGGGGCGAGGGGAGAGCAGTACTTC. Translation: CASSLATGARGEQYF.

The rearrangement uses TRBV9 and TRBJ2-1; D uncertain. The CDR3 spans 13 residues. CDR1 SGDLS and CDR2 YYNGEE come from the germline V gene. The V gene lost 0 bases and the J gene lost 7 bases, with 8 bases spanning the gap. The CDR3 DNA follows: TGTGCCAGCAGCGTAGGGCTCCGAAATGAGCAGTTCTTC. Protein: CASSVGLRNEQFF.

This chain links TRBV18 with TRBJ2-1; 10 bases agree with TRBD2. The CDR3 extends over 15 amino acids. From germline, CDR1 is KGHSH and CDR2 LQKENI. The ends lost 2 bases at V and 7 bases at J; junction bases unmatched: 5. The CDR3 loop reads CASSPVAGGRNEQFF. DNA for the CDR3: TGTGCCAGCTCACCAGTAGCGGGGGGCAGGAATGAGCAGTTCTTC.

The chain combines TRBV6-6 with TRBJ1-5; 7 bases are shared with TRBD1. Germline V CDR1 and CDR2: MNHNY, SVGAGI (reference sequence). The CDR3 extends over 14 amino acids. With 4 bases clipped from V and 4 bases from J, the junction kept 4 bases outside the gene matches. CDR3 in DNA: TGTGCCAGCAGTTCAGGACAGGAAAATCAGCCCCAGCATTTT. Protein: CASSSGQENQPQHF.

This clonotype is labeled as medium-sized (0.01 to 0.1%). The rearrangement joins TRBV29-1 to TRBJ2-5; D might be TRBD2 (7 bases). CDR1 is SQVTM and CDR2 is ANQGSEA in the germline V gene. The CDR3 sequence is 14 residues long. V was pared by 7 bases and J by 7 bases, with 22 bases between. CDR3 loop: CSAEGRGLVGTQYF. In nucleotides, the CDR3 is TGCAGCGCCGAGGGGCGGGGGCTAGTCGGGACCCAGTACTTC.

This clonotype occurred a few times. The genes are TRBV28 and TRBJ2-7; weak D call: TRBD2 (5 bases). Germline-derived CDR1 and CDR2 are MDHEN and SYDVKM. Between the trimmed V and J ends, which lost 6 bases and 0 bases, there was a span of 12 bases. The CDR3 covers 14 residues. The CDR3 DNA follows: TGTGCCAGCAGCATCGGGGAGAGCTCCTACGAGCAGTACTTC. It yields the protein CASSIGESSYEQYF. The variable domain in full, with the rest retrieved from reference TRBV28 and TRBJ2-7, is DVKVTQSSRYLVKRTGEKVFLECVQDMDHENMFWYRQDPGLGLRLIYFSYDVKMKEKGDIPEGYSVSREKKERFSLILESASTNQTSMYLCASSIGESSYEQYFGPGTRLTVT.

CDR3 region: CASKNQETQYF. Here the CDR3 DNA reads TGTGCCAGCAAGAACCAAGAGACCCAGTACTTC. This chain connects TRBV2 to TRBJ2-5; no definite D call. There are 11 residues in the CDR3. The germline V gene encodes CDR1 SNHLY and CDR2 FYNNEI. Trimming stripped 7 bases from V and 0 bases from J, with 3 bases between. Full variable domain (rest looked up from reference TRBV2 and TRBJ2-5): EPEVTQTPSHQVTQMGQEVILRCVPISNHLYFYWYRQILGQKVEFLVSFYNNEISEKSEIFDDQFSVERPDGSNFTLKIRSTKLEDSAMYFCASKNQETQYFGPGTRLLVL.

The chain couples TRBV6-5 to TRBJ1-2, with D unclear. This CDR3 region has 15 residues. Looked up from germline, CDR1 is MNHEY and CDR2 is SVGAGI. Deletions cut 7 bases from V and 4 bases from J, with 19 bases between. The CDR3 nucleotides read TGTGCCAGCAAATACGCAAACTGGGAGGGCTATGGCTACACCTTC. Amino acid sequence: CASKYANWEGYGYTF.

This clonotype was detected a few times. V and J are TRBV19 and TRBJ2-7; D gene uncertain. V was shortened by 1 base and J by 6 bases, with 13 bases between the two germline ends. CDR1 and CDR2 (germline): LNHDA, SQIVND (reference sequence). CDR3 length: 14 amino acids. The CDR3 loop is CASSIAASGAEQYF. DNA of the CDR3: TGTGCCAGTAGTATAGCGGCCTCGGGCGCCGAGCAGTACTTC.

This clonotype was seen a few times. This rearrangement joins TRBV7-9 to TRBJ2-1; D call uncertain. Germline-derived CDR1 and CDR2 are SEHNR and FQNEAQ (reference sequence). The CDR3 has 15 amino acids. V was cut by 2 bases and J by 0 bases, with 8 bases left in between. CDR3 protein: CASSLTAPSYNEQFF. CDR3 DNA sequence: TGTGCCAGCAGCTTAACAGCCCCCTCCTACAATGAGCAGTTCTTC.

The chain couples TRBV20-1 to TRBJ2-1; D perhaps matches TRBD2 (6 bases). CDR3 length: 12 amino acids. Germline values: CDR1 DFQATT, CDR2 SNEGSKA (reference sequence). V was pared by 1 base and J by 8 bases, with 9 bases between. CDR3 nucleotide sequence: TGCAGTGCTAGAGGGGGGGTCGATGAGCAGTTCTTC. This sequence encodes CSARGGVDEQFF.

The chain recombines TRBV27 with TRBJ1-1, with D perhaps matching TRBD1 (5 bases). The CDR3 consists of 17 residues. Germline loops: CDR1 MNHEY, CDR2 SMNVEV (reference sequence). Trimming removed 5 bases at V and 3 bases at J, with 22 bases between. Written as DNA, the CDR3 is TGTGCCAGCAGTCCCGGTTTCGGGGCCCAGTGGGACACTGAAGCTTTCTTT. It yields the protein CASSPGFGAQWDTEAFF.

Written as DNA, the CDR3 is TGTGCCAGCAGAAATCCCCTTACCCCCAGGAGGGGTGGCTACACCTTC. Its protein product is CASRNPLTPRRGGYTF. The V and J genes are TRBV6-6 and TRBJ1-2, with a possible D match to TRBD1 (5 bases). Germline CDR1 is MNHNY and CDR2 is SVGAGI (reference sequence). This CDR3 region has 16 residues. The V and J ends lost 6 bases and 7 bases respectively, with 24 bases between them.

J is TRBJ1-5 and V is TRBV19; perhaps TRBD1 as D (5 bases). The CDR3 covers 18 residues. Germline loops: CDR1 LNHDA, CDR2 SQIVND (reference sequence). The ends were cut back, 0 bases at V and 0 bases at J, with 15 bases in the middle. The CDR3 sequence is CASSIDLFRQISNQPQHF. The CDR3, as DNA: TGTGCCAGTAGTATAGATCTTTTTAGACAGATTAGCAATCAGCCCCAGCATTTT.

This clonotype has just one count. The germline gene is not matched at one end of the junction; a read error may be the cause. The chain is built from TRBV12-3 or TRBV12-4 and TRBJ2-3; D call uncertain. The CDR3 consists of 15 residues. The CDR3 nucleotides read TGTACCAGCAGTTACTACCAGCGCTCCACAGATACGCAGTATTTT. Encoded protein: CTSSYYQRSTDTQYF.

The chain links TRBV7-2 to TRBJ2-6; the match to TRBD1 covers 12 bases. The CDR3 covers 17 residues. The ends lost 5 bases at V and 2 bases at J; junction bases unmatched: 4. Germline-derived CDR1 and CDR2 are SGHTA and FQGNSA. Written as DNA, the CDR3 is TGTGCCAGCAGCGAGGGACAGGGGGCGGCTGGGGCCAACGTCCTGACTTTC. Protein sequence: CASSEGQGAAGANVLTF.

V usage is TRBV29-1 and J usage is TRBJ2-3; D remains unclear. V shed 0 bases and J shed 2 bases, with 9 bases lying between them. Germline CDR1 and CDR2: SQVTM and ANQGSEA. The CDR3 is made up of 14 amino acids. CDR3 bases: TGCAGCGTTGAAGATCTTGGGCCCACAGATACGCAGTATTTT. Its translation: CSVEDLGPTDTQYF.

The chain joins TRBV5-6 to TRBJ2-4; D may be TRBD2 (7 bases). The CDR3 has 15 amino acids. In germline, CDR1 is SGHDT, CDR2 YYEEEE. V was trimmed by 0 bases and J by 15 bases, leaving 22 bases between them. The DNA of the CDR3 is TGTGCCAGCAGCTTGGGCGGTGTAGGGGGGGATAATCGGTACTTC. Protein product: CASSLGGVGGDNRYF.

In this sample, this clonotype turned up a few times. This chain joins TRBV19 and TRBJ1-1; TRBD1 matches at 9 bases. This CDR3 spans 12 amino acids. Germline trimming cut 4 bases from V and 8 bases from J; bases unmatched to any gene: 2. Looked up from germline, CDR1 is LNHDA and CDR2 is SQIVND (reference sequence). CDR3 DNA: TGTGCCAGTAGTAAAGGGACAGGGGAAGCTTTCTTT. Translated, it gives CASSKGTGEAFF.

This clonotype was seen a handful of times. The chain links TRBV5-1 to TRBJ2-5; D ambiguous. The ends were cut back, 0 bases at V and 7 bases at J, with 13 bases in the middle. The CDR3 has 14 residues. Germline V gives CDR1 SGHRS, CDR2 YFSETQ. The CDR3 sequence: CASSLDVSVGTQYF. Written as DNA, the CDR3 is TGCGCCAGCAGCTTGGATGTCTCCGTGGGGACCCAGTACTTC.

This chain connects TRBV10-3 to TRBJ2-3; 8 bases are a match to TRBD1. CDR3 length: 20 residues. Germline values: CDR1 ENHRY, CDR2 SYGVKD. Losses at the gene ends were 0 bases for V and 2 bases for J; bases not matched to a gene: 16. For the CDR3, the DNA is TGTGCCATCAGTGAGTCGTCGATCCCCCGACAGGGGAGGATCACAGATACGCAGTATTTT. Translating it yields CAISESSIPRQGRITDTQYF.

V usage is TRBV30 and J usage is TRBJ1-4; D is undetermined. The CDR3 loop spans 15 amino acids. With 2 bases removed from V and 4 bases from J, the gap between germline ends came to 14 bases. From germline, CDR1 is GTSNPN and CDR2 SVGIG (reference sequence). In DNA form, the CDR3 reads TGTGCCTGGAGTTTTTACGAGGGCTTTAATGAAAAACTGTTTTTT. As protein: CAWSFYEGFNEKLFF.

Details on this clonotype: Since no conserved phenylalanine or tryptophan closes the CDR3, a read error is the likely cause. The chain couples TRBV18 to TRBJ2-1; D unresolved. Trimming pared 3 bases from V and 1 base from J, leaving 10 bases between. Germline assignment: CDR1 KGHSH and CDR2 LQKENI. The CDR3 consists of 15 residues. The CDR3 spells CASSPADLSYNEQFL. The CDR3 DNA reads TGTGCCAGCTCACCTGCCGATCTTTCCTACAATGAGCAGTTCCTC.